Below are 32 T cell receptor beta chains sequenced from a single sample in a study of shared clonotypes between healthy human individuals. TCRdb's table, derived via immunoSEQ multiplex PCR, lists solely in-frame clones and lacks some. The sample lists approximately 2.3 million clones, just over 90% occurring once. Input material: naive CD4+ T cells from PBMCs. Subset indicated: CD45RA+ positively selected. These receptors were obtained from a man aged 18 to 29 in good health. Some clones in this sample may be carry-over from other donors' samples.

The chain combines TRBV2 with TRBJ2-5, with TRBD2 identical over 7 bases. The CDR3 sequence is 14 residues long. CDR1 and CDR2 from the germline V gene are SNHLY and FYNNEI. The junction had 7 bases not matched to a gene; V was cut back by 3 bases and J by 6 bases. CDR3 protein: CASSDDGRPQTQYF. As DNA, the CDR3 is TGTGCCAGCAGTGATGACGGGAGGCCGCAGACCCAGTACTTC.

CDR3 amino acids: CASSIFARGPGNTIYF. As DNA, the CDR3 is TGTGCCAGTAGTATATTTGCCAGGGGCCCTGGAAACACCATATATTTT. The gene calls are TRBV19 and TRBJ1-3; perhaps TRBD1 as D (6 bases). CDR3 length: 16 amino acids. V was shortened by 2 bases and J by 2 bases, with 13 bases between the two germline ends. Germline V gene sequence: CDR1 LNHDA, CDR2 SQIVND (reference sequence).

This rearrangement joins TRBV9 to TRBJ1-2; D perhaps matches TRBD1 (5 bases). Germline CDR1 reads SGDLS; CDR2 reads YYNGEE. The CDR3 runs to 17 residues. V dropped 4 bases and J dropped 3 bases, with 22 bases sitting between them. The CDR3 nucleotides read TGTGCCAGCAGCATTCCGACAGACCTCCCCGGGGACTATGGCTACACCTTC. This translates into CASSIPTDLPGDYGYTF.

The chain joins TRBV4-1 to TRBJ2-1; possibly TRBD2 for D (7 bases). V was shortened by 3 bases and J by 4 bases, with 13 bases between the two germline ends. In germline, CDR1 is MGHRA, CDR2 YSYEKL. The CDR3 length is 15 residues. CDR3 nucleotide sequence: TGCGCCAGCAGCCACGAGCGGGACACTTACAATGAGCAGTTCTTC. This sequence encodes CASSHERDTYNEQFF.

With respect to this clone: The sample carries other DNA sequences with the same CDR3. CDR3 loop: CASSIGDTQYF. For the CDR3, the DNA is TGTGCCAGCAGTATCGGGGATACGCAGTATTTT. The V call is TRBV27, the J call TRBJ2-3; D unclear. The CDR3 is 11 residues long. V dropped 5 bases and J dropped 6 bases, with 6 bases sitting between them. Germline V gene lookup returns CDR1 MNHEY and CDR2 SMNVEV (reference sequence).

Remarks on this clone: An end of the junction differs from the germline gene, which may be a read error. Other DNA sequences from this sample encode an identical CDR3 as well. DNA of the CDR3: TGTGCCAGCAGCGAGGGTGGGGCGAAGTCTTTCGAGCAATACTTC. Translated: CASSEGGAKSFEQYF. The chain employs TRBV5-4 and TRBJ2-7; possibly TRBD1 or TRBD2 for D (5 bases each). The CDR3 runs 15 residues. Germline CDR1 SGHNT, CDR2 YYREEE (reference sequence).

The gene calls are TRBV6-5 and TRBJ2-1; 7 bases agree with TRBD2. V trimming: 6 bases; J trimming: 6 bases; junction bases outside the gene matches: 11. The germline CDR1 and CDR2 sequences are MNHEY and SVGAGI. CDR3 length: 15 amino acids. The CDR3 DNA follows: TGTGCCAGCAGATTACGACTAGCAGGACCCAATGAGCAGTTCTTC. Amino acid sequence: CASRLRLAGPNEQFF.

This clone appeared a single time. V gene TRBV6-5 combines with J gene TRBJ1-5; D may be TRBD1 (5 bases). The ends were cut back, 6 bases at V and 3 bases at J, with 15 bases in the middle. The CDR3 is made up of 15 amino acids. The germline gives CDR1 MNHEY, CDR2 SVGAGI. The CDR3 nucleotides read TGTGCCAGCAGACGAGACGGGGCTCACAATCAGCCCCAGCATTTT. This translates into CASRRDGAHNQPQHF.

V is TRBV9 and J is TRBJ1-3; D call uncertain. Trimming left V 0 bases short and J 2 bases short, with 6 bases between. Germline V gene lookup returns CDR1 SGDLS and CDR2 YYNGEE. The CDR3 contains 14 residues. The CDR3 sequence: CASSVEWPGNTIYF. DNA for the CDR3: TGTGCCAGCAGCGTAGAATGGCCTGGAAACACCATATATTTT.

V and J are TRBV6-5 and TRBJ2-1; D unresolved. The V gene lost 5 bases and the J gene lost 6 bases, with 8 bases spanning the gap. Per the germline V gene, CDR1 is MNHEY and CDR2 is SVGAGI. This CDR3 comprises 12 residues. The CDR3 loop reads CASSTWTNEQFF. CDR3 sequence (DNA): TGTGCCAGCAGTACGTGGACCAATGAGCAGTTCTTC.

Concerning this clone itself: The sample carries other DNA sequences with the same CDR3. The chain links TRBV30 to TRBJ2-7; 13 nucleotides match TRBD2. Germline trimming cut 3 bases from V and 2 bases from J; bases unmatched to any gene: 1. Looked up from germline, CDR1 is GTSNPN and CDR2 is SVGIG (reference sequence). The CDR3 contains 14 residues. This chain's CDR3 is CAWRGLAGPYEQYF. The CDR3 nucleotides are TGTGCCTGGAGGGGACTAGCGGGACCCTACGAGCAGTACTTC.

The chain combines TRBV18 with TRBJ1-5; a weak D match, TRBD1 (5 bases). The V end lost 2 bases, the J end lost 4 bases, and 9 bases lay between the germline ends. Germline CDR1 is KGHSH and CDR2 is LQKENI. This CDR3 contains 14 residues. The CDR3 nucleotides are TGTGCCAGCTCACCAATGCGGGGGAATCAGCCCCAGCATTTT. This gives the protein CASSPMRGNQPQHF.

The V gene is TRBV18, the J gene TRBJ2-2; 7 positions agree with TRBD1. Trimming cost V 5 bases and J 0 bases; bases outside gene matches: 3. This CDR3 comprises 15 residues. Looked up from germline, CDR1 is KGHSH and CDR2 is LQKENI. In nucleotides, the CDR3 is TGTGCCAGCTCAACCGGACAGGCGAACACCGGGGAGCTGTTTTTT. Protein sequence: CASSTGQANTGELFF.

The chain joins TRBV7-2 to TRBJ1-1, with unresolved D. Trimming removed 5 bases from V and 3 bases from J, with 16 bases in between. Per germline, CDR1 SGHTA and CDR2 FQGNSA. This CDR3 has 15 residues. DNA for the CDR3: TGTGCCAGCAGCGCGGTGGACGGTAGATACACTGAAGCTTTCTTT. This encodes CASSAVDGRYTEAFF.

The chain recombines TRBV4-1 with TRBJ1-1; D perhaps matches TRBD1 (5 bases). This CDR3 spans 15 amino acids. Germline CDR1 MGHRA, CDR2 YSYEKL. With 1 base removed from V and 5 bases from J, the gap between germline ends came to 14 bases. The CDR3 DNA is TGCGCCAGCAGCCAAGCAGCGACAGTGGTGACTGAAGCTTTCTTT. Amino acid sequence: CASSQAATVVTEAFF.

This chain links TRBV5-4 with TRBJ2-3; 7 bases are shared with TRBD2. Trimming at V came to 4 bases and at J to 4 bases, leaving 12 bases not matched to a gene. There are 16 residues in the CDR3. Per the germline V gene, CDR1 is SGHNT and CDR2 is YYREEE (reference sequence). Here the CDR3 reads CASSPHAAGEADTQYF. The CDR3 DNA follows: TGTGCCAGCAGCCCACACGCGGCGGGAGAGGCAGATACGCAGTATTTT.

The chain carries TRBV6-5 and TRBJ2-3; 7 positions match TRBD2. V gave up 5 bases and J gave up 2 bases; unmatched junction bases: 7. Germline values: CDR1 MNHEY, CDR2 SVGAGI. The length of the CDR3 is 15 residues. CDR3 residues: CASSRTSLSTDTQYF. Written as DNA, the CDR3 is TGTGCCAGCAGTAGGACTAGTCTTTCCACAGATACGCAGTATTTT.

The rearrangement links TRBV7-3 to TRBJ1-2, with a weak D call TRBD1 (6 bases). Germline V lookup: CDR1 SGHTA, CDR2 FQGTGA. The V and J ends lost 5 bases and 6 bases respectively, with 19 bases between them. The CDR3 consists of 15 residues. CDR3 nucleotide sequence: TGTGCCAGCAGCCTTATCACCACAGGGAACCATGGCTACACCTTC. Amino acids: CASSLITTGNHGYTF. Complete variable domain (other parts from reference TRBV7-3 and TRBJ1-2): GAGVSQTPSNKVTEKGKYVELRCDPISGHTALYWYRQSLGQGPEFLIYFQGTGAADDSGLPNDRFFAVRPEGSVSTLKIQRTERGDSAVYLCASSLITTGNHGYTFGSGTRLTVV.

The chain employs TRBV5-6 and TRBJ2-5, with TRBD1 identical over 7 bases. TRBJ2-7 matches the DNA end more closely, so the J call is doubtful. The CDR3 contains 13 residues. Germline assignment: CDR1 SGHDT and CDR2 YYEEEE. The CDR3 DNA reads TGTGCCAGCAGCTTGGGCCCAGGGGGCGAGCAGTACTTC. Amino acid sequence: CASSLGPGGEQYF.

CDR3 sequence reads: CASRPTSGRENTGELFF. The CDR3 DNA is TGTGCCAGCAGACCAACTAGCGGGAGAGAGAACACCGGGGAGCTGTTTTTT. The J gene is TRBJ2-2, the V gene TRBV7-9; 11 nucleotides match TRBD2. From germline, CDR1 is SEHNR and CDR2 FQNEAQ (reference sequence). This CDR3 is built from 17 residues. J gave up 1 base and V 6 bases, and 7 bases lay outside the gene matches. The whole variable domain, remainder taken from reference TRBV7-9 and TRBJ2-2, is DTGVSQNPRHKITKRGQNVTFRCDPISEHNRLYWYRQTLGQGPEFLTYFQNEAQLEKSRLLSDRFSAERPKGSFSTLEIQRTEQGDSAMYLCASRPTSGRENTGELFFGEGSRLTVL.

The CDR3 region is CASSYPWGQPQHF. CDR3 DNA sequence: TGTGCCAGCAGTTATCCCTGGGGGCAGCCCCAGCATTTT. This sequence joins TRBV28 and TRBJ1-5, with D possibly matching TRBD1 (5 bases). The CDR3 extends over 13 amino acids. V lost 4 bases and J 7 bases, leaving 11 bases between the germline ends. Per the germline V gene, CDR1 is MDHEN and CDR2 is SYDVKM.

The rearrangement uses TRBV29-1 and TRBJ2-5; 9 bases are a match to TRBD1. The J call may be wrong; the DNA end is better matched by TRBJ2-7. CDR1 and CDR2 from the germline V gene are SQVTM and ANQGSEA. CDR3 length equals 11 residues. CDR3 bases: TGCAGCGCCGGGACAGGGTACGAGCAGTACTTC. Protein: CSAGTGYEQYF.

CDR3 sequence reads: CASSEVTGSITDTQYF. CDR3 sequence (DNA): TGTGCCAGCAGTGAAGTAACGGGTTCTATCACAGATACGCAGTATTTT. The rearrangement joins TRBV6-1 to TRBJ2-3; unclear D gene. The CDR3 is 16 amino acids. The V gene's germline CDR1 is MNHNS and CDR2 SASEGT. V lost 1 base to trimming and J lost 2 bases, with 13 bases between them.

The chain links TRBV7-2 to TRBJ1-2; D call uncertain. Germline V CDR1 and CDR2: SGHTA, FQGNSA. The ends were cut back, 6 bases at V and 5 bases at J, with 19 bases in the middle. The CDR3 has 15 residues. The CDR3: CASSSVGRVFYGYTF. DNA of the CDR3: TGTGCCAGCAGTTCCGTTGGACGCGTTTTTTATGGCTACACCTTC.

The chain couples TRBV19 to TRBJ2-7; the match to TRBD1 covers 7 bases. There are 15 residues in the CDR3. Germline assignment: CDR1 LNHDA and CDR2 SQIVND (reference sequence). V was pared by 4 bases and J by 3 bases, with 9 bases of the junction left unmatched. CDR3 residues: CASSSTGTVYYEQYF. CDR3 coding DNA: TGTGCCAGTAGTAGTACCGGGACAGTCTACTACGAGCAGTACTTC.

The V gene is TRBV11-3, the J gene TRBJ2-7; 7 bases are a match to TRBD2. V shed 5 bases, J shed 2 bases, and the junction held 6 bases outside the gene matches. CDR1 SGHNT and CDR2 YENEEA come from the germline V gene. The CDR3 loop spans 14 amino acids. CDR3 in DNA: TGTGCCAGCAGCCCCCGCGGGGGTGCCTACGAGCAGTACTTC. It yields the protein CASSPRGGAYEQYF.

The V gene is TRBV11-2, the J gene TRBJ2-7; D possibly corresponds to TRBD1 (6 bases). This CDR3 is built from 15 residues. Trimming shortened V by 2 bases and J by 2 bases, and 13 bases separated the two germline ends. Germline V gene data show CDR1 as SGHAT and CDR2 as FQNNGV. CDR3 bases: TGTGCCAGCAGCTTAAGCCTCCAGGGGACCTACGAGCAGTACTTC. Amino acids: CASSLSLQGTYEQYF.

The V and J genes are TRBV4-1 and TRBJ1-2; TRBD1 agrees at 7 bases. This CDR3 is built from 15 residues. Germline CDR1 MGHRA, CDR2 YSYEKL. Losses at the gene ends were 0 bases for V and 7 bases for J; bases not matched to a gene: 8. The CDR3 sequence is CASSQDNRGGSGYTF. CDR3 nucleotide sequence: TGCGCCAGCAGCCAAGATAACAGGGGAGGAAGTGGCTACACCTTC.

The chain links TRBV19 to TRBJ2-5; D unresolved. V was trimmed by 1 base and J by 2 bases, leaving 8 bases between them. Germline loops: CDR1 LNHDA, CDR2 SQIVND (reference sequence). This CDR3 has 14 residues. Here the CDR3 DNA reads TGTGCCAGTAGTATAGGATATCTTCAAGAGACCCAGTACTTC. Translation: CASSIGYLQETQYF. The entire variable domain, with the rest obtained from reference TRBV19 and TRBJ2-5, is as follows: DGGITQSPKYLFRKEGQNVTLSCEQNLNHDAMYWYRQDPGQGLRLIYYSQIVNDFQKGDIAEGYSVSREKKESFPLTVTSAQKNPTAFYLCASSIGYLQETQYFGPGTRLLVL.

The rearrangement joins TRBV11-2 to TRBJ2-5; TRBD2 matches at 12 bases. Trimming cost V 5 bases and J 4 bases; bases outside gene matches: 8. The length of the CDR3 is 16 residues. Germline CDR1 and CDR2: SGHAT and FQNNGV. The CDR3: CASSPSGRGLGETQYF. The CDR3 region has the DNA TGTGCCAGCAGCCCTAGCGGGAGGGGATTGGGAGAGACCCAGTACTTC.

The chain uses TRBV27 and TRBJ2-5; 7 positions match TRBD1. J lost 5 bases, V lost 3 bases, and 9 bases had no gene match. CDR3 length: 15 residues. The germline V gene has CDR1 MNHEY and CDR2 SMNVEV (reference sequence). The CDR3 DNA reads TGTGCCAGCAGTTTGTTTAAGGGGGCGCGTGAGACCCAGTACTTC. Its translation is CASSLFKGARETQYF.

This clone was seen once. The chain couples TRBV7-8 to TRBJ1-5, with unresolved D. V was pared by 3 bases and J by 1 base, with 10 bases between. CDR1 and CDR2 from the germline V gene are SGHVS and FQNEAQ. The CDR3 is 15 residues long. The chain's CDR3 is CASSFDRRSNQPQHF. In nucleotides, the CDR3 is TGTGCCAGCAGCTTCGATAGAAGGAGCAATCAGCCCCAGCATTTT.